This TCR beta chain was sequenced during a study of CXCR3-negative and CXCR3-positive naive CD8 T cells. The CDR3 runs 13 residues. In germline, CDR1 is MNHEY, CDR2 SVGAGI. As for this clonotype: What it binds is not known.

Carrying UMI labels, the TRB cDNA libraries were prepared through 5' RACE. TCRdb re-analyzed the 5' RACE reads; it lists each CDR3 protein once, without DNA. The sample has fewer than 65,000 distinct CDR3 sequences, and its top ten clones hold around 5%. Study observations and caveats: For CXCR3-positive naive cells, TRB CDR3s were more hydrophobic than those of CXCR3-negative naive cells.

This chain joins TRBV6-5 and TRBJ2-3; with no DNA, the TCRdb D assignment of TRBD1 cannot be verified. This clonotype was obtained from a human donor in good health. Some clones in this sample may be carry-over from other donors' samples. The material sequenced was naive CXCR3+ CD8+ T cells from blood. Subset of the sample: CD45RO-CCR7+CD27+CD95- naive CD8+ T cells expressing CXCR3 (TNR3+). The chain's CDR3 is CASSQGEADTQYF.